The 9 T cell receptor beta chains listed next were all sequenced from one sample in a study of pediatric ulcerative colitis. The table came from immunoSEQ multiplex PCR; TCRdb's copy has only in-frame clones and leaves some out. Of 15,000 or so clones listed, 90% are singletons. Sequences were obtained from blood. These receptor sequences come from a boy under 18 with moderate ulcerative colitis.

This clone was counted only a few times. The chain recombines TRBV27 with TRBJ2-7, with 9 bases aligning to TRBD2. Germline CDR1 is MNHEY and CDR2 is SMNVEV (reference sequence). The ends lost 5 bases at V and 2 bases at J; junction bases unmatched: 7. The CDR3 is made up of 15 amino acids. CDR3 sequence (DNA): TGTGCCAGCAGTCTAATAGCGGGAGAGGCCTACGAGCAGTACTTC. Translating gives CASSLIAGEAYEQYF.

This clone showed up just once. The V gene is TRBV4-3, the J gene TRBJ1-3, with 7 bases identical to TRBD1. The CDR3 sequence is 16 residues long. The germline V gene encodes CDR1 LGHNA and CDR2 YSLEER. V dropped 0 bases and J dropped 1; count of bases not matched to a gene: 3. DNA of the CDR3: TGCGCCAGCAGCCAAGAGGAACAGGGGTCTGGAAACACCATATATTTT. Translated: CASSQEEQGSGNTIYF.

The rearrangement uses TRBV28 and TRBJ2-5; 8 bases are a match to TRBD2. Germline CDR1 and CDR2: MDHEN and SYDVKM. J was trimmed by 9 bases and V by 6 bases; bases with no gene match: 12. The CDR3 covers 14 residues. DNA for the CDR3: TGTGCCAGCAGCCCCTTTAGCGGGGCCCCGGCCCAGTACTTC. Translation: CASSPFSGAPAQYF.

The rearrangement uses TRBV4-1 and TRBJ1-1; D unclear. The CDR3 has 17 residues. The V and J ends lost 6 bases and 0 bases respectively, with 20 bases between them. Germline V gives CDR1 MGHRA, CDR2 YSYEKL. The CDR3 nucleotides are TGCGCCAGCAGTCACCCAATCCGGGAGCTTATGAACACTGAAGCTTTCTTT. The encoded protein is CASSHPIRELMNTEAFF.

CDR3 loop: CASGGRGYEQYF. CDR3 nucleotide sequence: TGTGCCAGCGGGGGCAGGGGATACGAGCAGTACTTC. The chain carries TRBV2 and TRBJ2-7, with a tentative D call TRBD1 (6 bases). The CDR3 totals 12 residues. V was trimmed by 8 bases and J by 4 bases, leaving 12 bases between them. Germline CDR1 SNHLY, CDR2 FYNNEI.

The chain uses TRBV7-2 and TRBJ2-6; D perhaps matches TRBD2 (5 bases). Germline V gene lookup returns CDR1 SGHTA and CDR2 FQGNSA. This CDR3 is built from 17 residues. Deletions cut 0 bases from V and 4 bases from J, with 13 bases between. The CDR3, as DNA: TGTGCCAGCAGCTTAGCCCCACGGGGTCCAGGGGCCAACGTCCTGACTTTC. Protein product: CASSLAPRGPGANVLTF. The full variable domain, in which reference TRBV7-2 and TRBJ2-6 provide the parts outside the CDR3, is GAGVSQSPSNKVTEKGKDVELRCDPISGHTALYWYRQSLGQGLEFLIYFQGNSAPDKSGLPSDRFSAERTGGSVSTLTIQRTQQEDSAVYLCASSLAPRGPGANVLTFGAGSRLTVL.

The CDR3 bases are TGTGCCAGCAGCTTTCTAGCGGGGTTCTCTGGGGCCAACGTCCTGACTTTC. Residues: CASSFLAGFSGANVLTF. The V call is TRBV7-8, the J call TRBJ2-6, with 9 nucleotides matching TRBD2. In germline, CDR1 is SGHVS, CDR2 FQNEAQ. The CDR3 spans 17 residues. V dropped 3 bases and J dropped 0; count of bases not matched to a gene: 3.

The CDR3, as DNA: TGTGCCAGCAGTTATCTGGGGTTCGATGAAAAACTGTTTTTT. Its protein is CASSYLGFDEKLFF. The chain recombines TRBV6-5 with TRBJ1-4; no clear D. Germline loops: CDR1 MNHEY, CDR2 SVGAGI. V lost 3 bases, J lost 6 bases, and 11 bases lay in between. The length of the CDR3 is 14 residues.

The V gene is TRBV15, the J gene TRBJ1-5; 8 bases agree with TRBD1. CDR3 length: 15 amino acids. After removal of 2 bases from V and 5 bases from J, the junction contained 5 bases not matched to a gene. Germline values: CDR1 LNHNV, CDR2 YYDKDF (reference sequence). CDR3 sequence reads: CATSRPDRVYQPQHF. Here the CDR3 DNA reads TGTGCCACCAGCAGACCGGACAGGGTGTATCAGCCCCAGCATTTT.